This T cell receptor beta chain appears in the sequencing data of a study of OX40 agonist ivuxolimab in advanced cancers. With respect to this clone: The antigen is not known.

General study results and limits: In the 0.1 to 3.0 mg/kg range, CD4+ and CD8+ blood T cells had expanded clonally by week 6.

CDR1 and CDR2 (germline): LNHDA, SQIVND (reference sequence). Trimming left V 6 bases short and J 0 bases short, with 6 bases between. The CDR3 loop spans 12 amino acids. Method: immunoSEQ multiplex PCR; TCRdb's copy keeps in-frame clones and lacks some. The sample contains tens of thousands of clones, around 87% of which appear only once. The specimen comprised CD4+ or CD8+ T cells sorted from blood, sampled in a trial of the OX40 agonist ivuxolimab. The chain joins TRBV19 to TRBJ2-7, with unresolved D. This sequence was found in an adult with an advanced solid tumor such as melanoma, head and neck, liver or kidney cancer. CDR3 amino acids: CASSPSSYEQYF. CDR3 sequence (DNA): TGTGCCAGTAGCCCCAGCTCCTACGAGCAGTACTTC. The full variable domain, completed using reference TRBV19 and TRBJ2-7, is DGGITQSPKYLFRKEGQNVTLSCEQNLNHDAMYWYRQDPGQGLRLIYYSQIVNDFQKGDIAEGYSVSREKKESFPLTVTSAQKNPTAFYLCASSPSSYEQYFGPGTRLTVT.